This T cell receptor beta chain is drawn from a study of blood T cell repertoires in COVID-19. Study summary: COVID-19 samples from acute and convalescent phases originated in the United States, Italy and Spain.

Produced via immunoSEQ multiplex PCR; TCRdb's table is partial and in-frame only. The sample lists 140,000 to 150,000 clones, approximately 80% occurring once. Germline V gene lookup returns CDR1 KGHSH and CDR2 LQKENI. V was pared by 6 bases and J by 5 bases, with 9 bases of the junction left unmatched. CDR3 length: 17 residues. This rearrangement joins TRBV18 to TRBJ2-3; 15 nucleotides agree with TRBD2. The TCR sequence derives from a man in his 60s with active or convalescent COVID-19. The sample taken for sequencing was peripheral blood. The CDR3: CASSEGLAGGPLDTQYF. Here the CDR3 DNA reads TGTGCCAGCTCCGAGGGACTAGCGGGAGGCCCATTAGATACGCAGTATTTT.